Listed here are 28 T cell receptor beta chains from one sample, sequenced in a study of post-analysis software for immune sequencing data. General study points: TRBV5-6, TRBV5-1 and TRBV20-1 belonged to a set of roughly five TRBV segments that were more frequent in patients than controls.

Included in the TCR beta cDNA libraries were unique molecular identifiers. TCRdb itself ran the PCR reads through MiXCR, one entry per CDR3 protein. The table includes about 540,000 distinct CDR3 sequences, approximately 34% detected once. The antigens for these receptors are not known. The sample taken for sequencing was blood. The receptors were gathered from a girl aged 2-17 years with multiple sclerosis.

The chain employs TRBV7-9 and TRBJ2-4; 8 bases fit TRBD1. This CDR3 contains 16 residues. The V and J ends lost 2 bases and 2 bases, in that order; junction bases with no gene match: 5. Germline V CDR1 and CDR2: SEHNR, FQNEAQ (reference sequence). The CDR3 DNA reads TGTGCCAGCAGCTTACCCCGACAGGGGACCAAAAACATTCAGTACTTC. Translated: CASSLPRQGTKNIQYF.

The chain links TRBV27 to TRBJ2-1; TRBD2 matches 7 bases. This CDR3 has 16 residues. With 5 bases clipped from V and 2 bases from J, the junction kept 9 bases outside the gene matches. Germline V lookup: CDR1 MNHEY, CDR2 SMNVEV (reference sequence). The CDR3 region has the DNA TGTGCCAGCAGTCCCATTGGGGGGGGGGCCTACAATGAGCAGTTCTTC. Protein: CASSPIGGGAYNEQFF.

The chain employs TRBV12-3 or TRBV12-4 and TRBJ2-5; D is unresolved. Trimming took off 2 bases at V and 2 bases at J, with 6 bases between the two ends. The CDR3 contains 13 residues. Written as DNA, the CDR3 is TGTGCCAGCAGTTTATTCAATCAAGAGACCCAGTACTTC. This translates into CASSLFNQETQYF.

This clonotype was observed a handful of times. J is TRBJ2-7 and V is TRBV7-2; a possible D gene is TRBD1 (5 bases). This CDR3 region has 15 residues. Trimming shortened V by 5 bases and J by 1 base, and 15 bases separated the two germline ends. Germline V gene lookup returns CDR1 SGHTA and CDR2 FQGNSA. CDR3 protein: CASSPRVAGSYEQYF. The CDR3 DNA sequence: TGTGCCAGCAGCCCCAGGGTGGCTGGGTCCTACGAGCAGTACTTC.

This chain uses TRBV12-3 or TRBV12-4 with TRBJ1-2, with D hard to call. V was shortened by 5 bases and J by 8 bases, with 9 bases between the two germline ends. The length of the CDR3 is 11 residues. The CDR3 sequence: CASSAAGGYTF. The CDR3 nucleotides are TGTGCCAGCAGTGCTGCGGGAGGCTACACCTTC.

V and J are TRBV4-1 and TRBJ1-1; D is possibly TRBD1 (5 bases). Germline CDR1 is MGHRA and CDR2 is YSYEKL. The CDR3 totals 15 residues. The V gene lost 0 bases and the J gene lost 10 bases, with 18 bases spanning the gap. CDR3 DNA sequence: TGCGCCAGCAGCCAAGATCTGGGAGGGGAGGTAGGAGCTTTCTTT. Amino acid sequence: CASSQDLGGEVGAFF.

Details on this clonotype: Germline and junction disagree at one end, which may indicate a read error. The genes are TRBV9 and TRBJ2-2; 9 bases map to TRBD1. Germline CDR1 is SGDLS and CDR2 is YYNGEE. The CDR3 length is 15 residues. The CDR3 protein is CASSATGTGSGELFF. CDR3 coding DNA: TGTGCCAGCAGCGCAACCGGGACAGGGTCCGGCGAGCTGTTTTTT.

With respect to this clonotype: Being one base from a much bigger clone, this may be a read error. The chain carries TRBV29-1 and TRBJ2-1; D could derive from TRBD1 or TRBD2 (7 bases each). Per germline, CDR1 SQVTM and CDR2 ANQGSEA. The length of the CDR3 is 11 residues. The CDR3 is CSVFSGVGQCF. In DNA, the CDR3 is TGCAGCGTCTTCAGCGGGGTGGGACAGTGCTTC.

This clonotype was observed a handful of times. The chain employs TRBV5-1 and TRBJ2-3; D ambiguous. The CDR3 contains 14 residues. Trimming removed 0 bases at V and 5 bases at J, with 10 bases between. Germline V gives CDR1 SGHRS, CDR2 YFSETQ. In DNA form, the CDR3 reads TGCGCCAGCAGCTTGGCCCGGTGGGGAGATACGCAGTATTTT. The encoded protein is CASSLARWGDTQYF.

This clonotype was observed a few times. The chain couples TRBV15 to TRBJ2-1; possibly TRBD2 for D (5 bases). Germline CDR1 is LNHNV and CDR2 is YYDKDF (reference sequence). V lost 2 bases and J 9 bases, leaving 11 bases between the germline ends. The CDR3 sequence is 13 residues long. In DNA form, the CDR3 reads TGTGCCACCAGCAGATCAAGACTACTTGAGCAGTTCTTC. Translation: CATSRSRLLEQFF.

This chain connects TRBV7-9 to TRBJ2-3; a possible D gene is TRBD1 (6 bases). Germline V gene lookup returns CDR1 SEHNR and CDR2 FQNEAQ (reference sequence). CDR3 length: 16 amino acids. The V end lost 0 bases, the J end lost 2 bases, and 12 bases lay between the germline ends. The CDR3, as DNA: TGTGCCAGCAGCTTAGCGCAGGACAGACTCACAGATACGCAGTATTTT. The encoded protein is CASSLAQDRLTDTQYF.

The CDR3 spells CSVKRVTGGPRTSYEQYF. Here the CDR3 DNA reads TGCAGCGTTAAAAGGGTGACAGGGGGCCCTCGGACCTCCTACGAGCAGTACTTC. This chain joins TRBV29-1 and TRBJ2-4, with TRBD1 matching 10 bases. Near its end, the DNA agrees better with TRBJ2-7, so the J call may be wrong. Germline V CDR1 and CDR2: SQVTM, ANQGSEA. CDR3 length equals 18 residues.

A note on this clonotype: Relative to the germline gene, one junction end is altered; a read error may explain this. The chain carries TRBV7-9 and TRBJ1-2; TRBD1 matches 7 bases. This CDR3 is 16 amino acids long. Germline lookup yields CDR1 SEHNR and CDR2 FQNEAQ (reference sequence). CDR3 protein: CASSSRGTAGDYDYTF. CDR3 in DNA: TGTGCCAGCAGCTCGCGTGGGACAGCCGGGGACTATGACTACACCTTC.

The V call is TRBV5-6, the J call TRBJ1-1; D may be TRBD1 (5 bases). The CDR3 has 16 amino acids. V lost 4 bases and J 5 bases, leaving 21 bases between the germline ends. Germline-derived CDR1 and CDR2 are SGHDT and YYEEEE. CDR3 nucleotides: TGTGCCAGCAGCACATATAGAGACCCCTGGGGGACTGAAGCTTTCTTT. Translation: CASSTYRDPWGTEAFF.

This sequence joins TRBV12-3 or TRBV12-4 and TRBJ2-3; 8 nucleotides agree with TRBD1. V shed 6 bases, J shed 11 bases, and the junction held 16 bases outside the gene matches. The CDR3 length is 15 residues. CDR3 residues: CASSRRTGLVDVQYF. DNA of the CDR3: TGTGCCAGCAGCCGAAGGACAGGGTTGGTAGATGTGCAGTATTTT.

The J gene is TRBJ2-5, the V gene TRBV20-1, with 7 nucleotides matching TRBD2. The germline V gene has CDR1 DFQATT and CDR2 SNEGSKA (reference sequence). The junction had 2 bases not matched to a gene; V was cut back by 0 bases and J by 1 base. The CDR3 contains 14 residues. The CDR3 bases are TGCAGTGCTAGAGAGACTAGCAGCCAAGAGACCCAGTACTTC. Translated, it gives CSARETSSQETQYF.

This clonotype was recorded a few times. The chain combines TRBV4-1 with TRBJ2-3; D is ambiguous. Trimming shortened V by 4 bases and J by 7 bases, and 6 bases separated the two germline ends. The CDR3 sequence is 11 residues long. Germline V gives CDR1 MGHRA, CDR2 YSYEKL. CDR3 sequence reads: CASSREHTQYF. CDR3 DNA sequence: TGCGCCAGCAGCCGCGAACATACGCAGTATTTT.

The chain links TRBV7-9 to TRBJ1-2; 7 nucleotides line up with TRBD1. Trimming cost V 4 bases and J 0 bases; bases outside gene matches: 2. The CDR3 runs 14 residues. Looked up from germline, CDR1 is SEHNR and CDR2 is FQNEAQ (reference sequence). CDR3 sequence reads: CASSSTGPNYGYTF. The CDR3 region has the DNA TGTGCCAGCAGCTCGACAGGGCCTAACTATGGCTACACCTTC.

The chain recombines TRBV25-1 with TRBJ1-1; the match to TRBD1 covers 7 bases. Germline values: CDR1 MGHDK, CDR2 SYGVNS. The V gene end was trimmed by 2 bases and the J gene end by 5 bases; junction bases not matched to a gene: 17. The CDR3 sequence is 18 residues long. The CDR3 here is CASSEGRSWGQSGTEAFF. The CDR3 DNA is TGTGCCAGCAGTGAAGGACGAAGCTGGGGACAGTCGGGGACTGAAGCTTTCTTT.

This clonotype has just a few counts. The rearrangement links TRBV5-1 to TRBJ2-3, with TRBD2 as a possible D gene (6 bases). V was pared by 6 bases and J by 4 bases, with 12 bases between. The CDR3 consists of 13 residues. CDR1 is SGHRS and CDR2 is YFSETQ in the germline V gene. This CDR3 reads CASTLGGSDTQYF. The CDR3 DNA reads TGCGCCAGCACCCTGGGGGGTTCAGATACGCAGTATTTT.

This clonotype appeared a few times. The V and J genes are TRBV27 and TRBJ1-2; a weak D match, TRBD1 (5 bases). The V and J ends lost 0 bases and 3 bases respectively, with 11 bases between them. The CDR3 is made up of 15 amino acids. CDR1 is MNHEY, CDR2 SMNVEV, per germline (reference sequence). CDR3: CASSLSKGAYYGYTF. CDR3 nucleotides: TGTGCCAGCAGTTTATCGAAAGGGGCGTACTATGGCTACACCTTC.

This clonotype appeared a few times. The genes are TRBV12-3 or TRBV12-4 and TRBJ2-5, with 9 positions matching TRBD2. Trimming cost V 5 bases and J 4 bases; bases outside gene matches: 8. The CDR3 runs 15 residues. CDR3 nucleotide sequence: TGTGCCAGCAGTCCTAGCGGGGCGAGCGGAGAGACCCAGTACTTC. It translates to CASSPSGASGETQYF.

This clonotype showed up just once. Its ends do not fully match the called genes, so a read error is possible. The rearrangement links TRBV7-2 to TRBJ2-3; D might be TRBD1 (5 bases). CDR1 is SGHTA, CDR2 FQGNSA, per germline. This CDR3 has 15 amino acids. The CDR3 reads CAGSPWGVGTDTQYF. The CDR3 coding sequence is TGTGCCGGCAGCCCGTGGGGCGTAGGCACAGATACGCAGTATTTT.

This chain uses TRBV7-9 with TRBJ2-1, with D uncertain. The germline V gene encodes CDR1 SEHNR and CDR2 FQNEAQ (reference sequence). This CDR3 comprises 14 residues. Trimming shortened V by 4 bases and J by 7 bases, and 14 bases separated the two germline ends. The CDR3 DNA sequence: TGTGCCAGCAGCTCAGGCCTCAAGGTGAATGAGCAGTTCTTC. This encodes CASSSGLKVNEQFF.

This clonotype was detected a few times. This chain uses TRBV13 with TRBJ2-1, with TRBD2 matching 9 bases. Germline values: CDR1 PRHDT, CDR2 FYEKMQ (reference sequence). Unmatched junction bases numbered 9, after V lost 2 bases and J lost 7 bases. The CDR3 extends over 16 amino acids. The CDR3 loop reads CASSLILVAGANEQFF. The CDR3, as DNA: TGTGCCAGCAGCTTAATCCTAGTAGCGGGGGCTAATGAGCAGTTCTTC.

Only a few counts were recorded for this clonotype. This chain links TRBV29-1 with TRBJ2-1; a weak D match, TRBD2 (5 bases). The CDR3 has 14 residues. Germline V gene sequence: CDR1 SQVTM, CDR2 ANQGSEA. With 4 bases removed from V and 4 bases from J, the gap between germline ends came to 14 bases. CDR3: CSVGVFSGYNEQFF. DNA of the CDR3: TGCAGCGTTGGGGTTTTTTCGGGATACAATGAGCAGTTCTTC.

This chain joins TRBV28 and TRBJ2-7, with D possibly called TRBD1 or TRBD2 (5 bases each). The DNA matches TRBJ2-5 better at its end, which makes the J call doubtful. The CDR3 totals 15 residues. The germline CDR1 and CDR2 sequences are MDHEN and SYDVKM. In DNA form, the CDR3 reads TGTGCCAGCACCCCGGGTGGGGGAAATACGGAGACCCAGTACTTC. Its protein product is CASTPGGGNTETQYF.

In this sample, this clonotype turned up a few times. J is TRBJ2-1 and V is TRBV5-1; 12 bases align to TRBD2. This CDR3 comprises 15 residues. CDR1 and CDR2 from the germline V gene are SGHRS and YFSETQ. Trimming at V came to 5 bases and at J to 14 bases, leaving 14 bases not matched to a gene. The DNA of the CDR3 is TGCGCCAGCAGGCTCTCCGGGACTAGCGGGCAAGAGAAGTTCTTC. It codes for CASRLSGTSGQEKFF.